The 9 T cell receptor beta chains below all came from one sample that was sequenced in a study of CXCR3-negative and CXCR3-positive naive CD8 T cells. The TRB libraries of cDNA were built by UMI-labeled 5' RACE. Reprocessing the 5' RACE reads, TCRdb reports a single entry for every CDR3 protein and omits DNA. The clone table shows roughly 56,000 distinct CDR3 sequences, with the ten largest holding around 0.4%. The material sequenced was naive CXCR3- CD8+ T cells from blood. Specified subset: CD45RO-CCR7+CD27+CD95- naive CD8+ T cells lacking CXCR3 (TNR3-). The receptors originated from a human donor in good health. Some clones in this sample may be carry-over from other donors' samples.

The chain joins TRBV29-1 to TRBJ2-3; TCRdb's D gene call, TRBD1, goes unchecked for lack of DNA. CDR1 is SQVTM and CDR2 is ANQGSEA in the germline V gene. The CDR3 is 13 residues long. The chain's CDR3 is CSFRDGYTDTQYF.

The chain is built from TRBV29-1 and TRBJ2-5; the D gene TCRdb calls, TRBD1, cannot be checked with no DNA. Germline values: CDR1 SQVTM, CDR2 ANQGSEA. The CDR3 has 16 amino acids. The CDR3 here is CSVEDGGTAHQETQYF.

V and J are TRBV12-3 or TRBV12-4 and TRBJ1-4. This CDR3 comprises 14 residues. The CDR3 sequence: CASSSEDNNEKLFF.

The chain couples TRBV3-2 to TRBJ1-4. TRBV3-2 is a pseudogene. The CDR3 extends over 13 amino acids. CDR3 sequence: CASSQMSTEKLFF.

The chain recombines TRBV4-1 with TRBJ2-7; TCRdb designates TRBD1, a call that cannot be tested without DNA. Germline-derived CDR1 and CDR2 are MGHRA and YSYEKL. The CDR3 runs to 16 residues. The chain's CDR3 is CASSQNAGQMTHEQYF.

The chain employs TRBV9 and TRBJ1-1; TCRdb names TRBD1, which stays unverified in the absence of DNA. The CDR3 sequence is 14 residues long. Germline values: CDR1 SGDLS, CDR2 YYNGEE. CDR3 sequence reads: CASRPDNVPTEAFF.

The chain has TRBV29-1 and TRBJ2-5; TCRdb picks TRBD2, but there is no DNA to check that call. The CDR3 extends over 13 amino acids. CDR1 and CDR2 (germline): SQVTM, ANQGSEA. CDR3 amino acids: CSVESPLAQTQYF.

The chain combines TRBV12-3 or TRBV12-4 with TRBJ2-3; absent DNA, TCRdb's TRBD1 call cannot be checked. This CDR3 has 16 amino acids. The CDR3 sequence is CASSLNLGQRTDTQYF.

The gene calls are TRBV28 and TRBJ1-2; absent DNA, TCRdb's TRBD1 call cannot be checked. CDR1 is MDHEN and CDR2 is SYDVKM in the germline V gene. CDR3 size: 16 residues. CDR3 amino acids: CATFSVTGAINYGYTF.